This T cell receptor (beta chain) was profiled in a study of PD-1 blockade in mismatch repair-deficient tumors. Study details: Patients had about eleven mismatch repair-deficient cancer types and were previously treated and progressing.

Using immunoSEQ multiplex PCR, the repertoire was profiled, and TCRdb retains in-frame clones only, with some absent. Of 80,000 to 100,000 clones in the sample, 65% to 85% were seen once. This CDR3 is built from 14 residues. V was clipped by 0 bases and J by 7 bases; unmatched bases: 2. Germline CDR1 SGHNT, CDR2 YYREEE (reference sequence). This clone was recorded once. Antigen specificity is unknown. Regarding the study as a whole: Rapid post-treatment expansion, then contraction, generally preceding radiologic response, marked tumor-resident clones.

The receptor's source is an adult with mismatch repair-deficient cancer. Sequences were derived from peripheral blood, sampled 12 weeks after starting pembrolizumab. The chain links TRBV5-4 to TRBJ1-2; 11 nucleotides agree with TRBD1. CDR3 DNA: TGTGCCAGCAGCTTGGGGGACAGGGGGACTGGCTACACCTTC. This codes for CASSLGDRGTGYTF.